The 10 T cell receptor beta chains below come from one sample, sequenced in a study of blood T cell repertoires in COVID-19. The data were produced by immunoSEQ multiplex PCR, yet TCRdb's version contains in-frame clones alone and is incomplete. The table records hundreds of thousands of clones, roughly nine tenths of them present only once. The sample was PBMCs or T cells enriched from blood (not recorded which). Source of these receptors: a woman aged 18-29 years who had recovered from COVID-19.

V usage is TRBV7-5 and J usage is TRBJ1-1. TRBV7-5 is flagged as a pseudogene. The length of the CDR3 is 13 residues. The CDR3 DNA is TGTGCCAGAAGCTTACAAGCGAACACTGAAGCTTTCTTT. Translating it yields CARSLQANTEAFF.

This chain joins TRBV27 and TRBJ1-1, with D unresolved. V was pared by 3 bases and J by 1 base, with 12 bases between. The CDR3 contains 15 residues. Germline V CDR1 and CDR2: MNHEY, SMNVEV (reference sequence). CDR3 nucleotide sequence: TGTGCCAGCAGTTTCGTCGCACCGGGGAACACTGAAGCTTTCTTT. It codes for CASSFVAPGNTEAFF.

This clone was recorded a few times. The J gene is TRBJ2-5, the V gene TRBV19; the D gene is possibly TRBD1 (6 bases). The CDR3 spans 14 residues. The V end was cut by 3 bases, the J end by 4 bases, with 12 bases between. Germline V gives CDR1 LNHDA, CDR2 SQIVND (reference sequence). The CDR3 DNA follows: TGTGCCAGTAGTATTGACACAGGGCGAGAGACCCAGTACTTC. Translation: CASSIDTGRETQYF.

V gene TRBV6-5 combines with J gene TRBJ1-6, with 9 bases aligning to TRBD1. Germline CDR1 is MNHEY and CDR2 is SVGAGI. CDR3 size: 15 residues. V trimming: 7 bases; J trimming: 8 bases; junction bases outside the gene matches: 9. In DNA, the CDR3 is TGTGCCAGCACTAGGTCGGACAGGGGATATTCACCCCTCCACTTT. Translating gives CASTRSDRGYSPLHF.

The gene calls are TRBV5-1 and TRBJ2-7; 9 bases agree with TRBD1. Germline CDR1 SGHRS, CDR2 YFSETQ. This CDR3 has 16 residues. With V trimmed by 4 bases and J by 0 bases, 8 bases remained unmatched. The CDR3 DNA sequence: TGCGCCAGCAGCCGCACCCAACAGGGGGCCTCCTACGAGCAGTACTTC. As protein: CASSRTQQGASYEQYF.

The chain couples TRBV4-1 to TRBJ1-2; 9 nucleotides align to TRBD1. Germline-derived CDR1 and CDR2 are MGHRA and YSYEKL. V lost 4 bases to trimming and J lost 11 bases; unmatched junction nucleotides: 17. This CDR3 is 16 amino acids long. CDR3 amino acids: CASSLWGRGTGRSYTF. The CDR3, as DNA: TGCGCCAGCAGCCTATGGGGTAGGGGGACAGGGAGAAGTTACACCTTC.

The chain carries TRBV24-1 and TRBJ1-2; TRBD1 is a possible D gene (5 bases). Germline V CDR1 and CDR2: KGHDR, SFDVKD. The CDR3 loop spans 12 amino acids. Between the trimmed V and J ends, which lost 5 bases and 2 bases, there was a span of 5 bases. The CDR3 sequence is CATSAGNYGYTF. CDR3 in DNA: TGTGCCACCAGTGCAGGGAACTATGGCTACACCTTC.

The chain employs TRBV2 and TRBJ2-5, with TRBD1 as a possible D gene (5 bases). CDR1 is SNHLY and CDR2 is FYNNEI in the germline V gene. The CDR3 has 14 amino acids. V lost 1 base and J lost 5, with 11 bases in between. The CDR3, as DNA: TGTGCCAGCAGTGAAGTAGACAGATTGGAGACCCAGTACTTC. Protein product: CASSEVDRLETQYF.

The chain couples TRBV7-9 to TRBJ1-5; 8 nucleotides agree with TRBD1. Germline V gives CDR1 SEHNR, CDR2 FQNEAQ (reference sequence). The CDR3 contains 14 residues. V shed 0 bases, J shed 5 bases, and the junction held 0 bases outside the gene matches. CDR3 region: CASSLATGDQPQHF. CDR3 coding DNA: TGTGCCAGCAGCTTAGCGACAGGGGATCAGCCCCAGCATTTT.

The V gene is TRBV5-1, the J gene TRBJ2-5; 8 bases are a match to TRBD1. Germline CDR1 is SGHRS and CDR2 is YFSETQ. CDR3 size: 13 residues. V was clipped by 3 bases and J by 4 bases; unmatched bases: 2. The chain's CDR3 is CASSSRGRETQYF. CDR3 bases: TGCGCCAGCAGCTCCAGGGGGCGAGAGACCCAGTACTTC. The variable domain in full, with the rest retrieved from reference TRBV5-1 and TRBJ2-5, is KAGVTQTPRYLIKTRGQQVTLSCSPISGHRSVSWYQQTPGQGLQFLFEYFSETQRNKGNFPGRFSGRQFSNSRSEMNVSTLELGDSALYLCASSSRGRETQYFGPGTRLLVL.